The 14 T cell receptor beta chains given below trace back to one sample, sequenced in a study of T cell responses to AZD1222 COVID-19 vaccine. Clones were sequenced by immunoSEQ multiplex PCR, and TCRdb holds only the in-frame ones, with some missing. The sample lists around 180,000 clones, roughly 88% occurring once. The starting material was peripheral blood, obtained on day 0 of AZD1222 vaccination. The source of these receptors is an adult in good health.

The chain has TRBV28 and TRBJ2-3; unclear D gene. This CDR3 has 11 amino acids. V lost 5 bases, J lost 13 bases, and 13 bases lay in between. Germline V gene lookup returns CDR1 MDHEN and CDR2 SYDVKM. This CDR3 is CASSNPGQEYF. CDR3 DNA: TGTGCCAGCAGTAACCCGGGTCAGGAGTATTTT.

V is TRBV6-6 and J is TRBJ2-7; no clear D gene. V shed 6 bases and J shed 4 bases, with 4 bases lying between them. The germline V gene has CDR1 MNHNY and CDR2 SVGAGI (reference sequence). The CDR3 is made up of 10 amino acids. The CDR3 region is CASRDYEQYF. The CDR3 nucleotides read TGTGCCAGCAGGGATTACGAGCAGTACTTC.

The chain is built from TRBV4-1 and TRBJ2-7, with no clear D. Germline V CDR1 and CDR2: MGHRA, YSYEKL. Trimming took 1 base from V and 3 from J, leaving 10 bases between them. The CDR3 has 14 amino acids. The CDR3 reads CASSQGGSRYEQYF. CDR3 bases: TGCGCCAGCAGCCAAGGAGGCAGCCGCTACGAGCAGTACTTC.

The chain joins TRBV19 to TRBJ2-1, with D possibly being TRBD1 (5 bases). Germline V CDR1 and CDR2: LNHDA, SQIVND (reference sequence). The V gene lost 3 bases and the J gene lost 2 bases, with 11 bases spanning the gap. The length of the CDR3 is 15 residues. CDR3 in amino acids: CASSIGATPYNEQFF. CDR3 nucleotide sequence: TGTGCCAGTAGTATTGGGGCTACGCCCTACAATGAGCAGTTCTTC. Looking up the rest from reference TRBV19 and TRBJ2-1 gives the full variable domain: DGGITQSPKYLFRKEGQNVTLSCEQNLNHDAMYWYRQDPGQGLRLIYYSQIVNDFQKGDIAEGYSVSREKKESFPLTVTSAQKNPTAFYLCASSIGATPYNEQFFGPGTRLTVL.

The V gene is TRBV4-2, the J gene TRBJ2-2; 8 bases fit TRBD2. V was clipped by 0 bases and J by 0 bases; unmatched bases: 6. In germline, CDR1 is LGHNA, CDR2 YNFKEQ. The CDR3 is 18 residues long. The CDR3 region has the DNA TGTGCCAGCAGCCAAGAGGGAGCGGGGGCCTCGAACACCGGGGAGCTGTTTTTT. Amino acid sequence: CASSQEGAGASNTGELFF.

This clone was seen a handful of times. This chain links TRBV5-4 with TRBJ1-6; D might be TRBD1 (5 bases). The germline V gene encodes CDR1 SGHNT and CDR2 YYREEE (reference sequence). The CDR3 has 14 amino acids. The V gene lost 7 bases and the J gene lost 5 bases, with 13 bases spanning the gap. The CDR3 coding sequence is TGTGCCAGCTCCGGCAGGGACGATAATTCACCCCTCCACTTT. Residues: CASSGRDDNSPLHF.

This chain uses TRBV4-3 with TRBJ2-1; D is uncertain. Per germline, CDR1 LGHNA and CDR2 YSLEER. V gave up 1 base and J gave up 3 bases, with 10 bases separating them. The CDR3 length is 15 residues. CDR3 in DNA: TGCGCCAGCAGCCAAGTTAACGACGTCTACAATGAGCAGTTCTTC. Amino acids: CASSQVNDVYNEQFF.

The V and J genes are TRBV25-1 and TRBJ1-1, with 7 bases matching TRBD1. The CDR3 runs 13 residues. CDR1 and CDR2 from the germline V gene are MGHDK and SYGVNS. V was pared by 2 bases and J by 8 bases, with 5 bases of the junction left unmatched. In nucleotides, the CDR3 is TGTGCCAGCAGTGAAAGACAGGGCTGGGAAGCTTTCTTT. The encoded protein is CASSERQGWEAFF.

CDR3 residues: CASSVTIGTGRKNIQYF. The CDR3 DNA reads TGTGCCAGCAGCGTAACAATAGGAACGGGGCGGAAAAACATTCAGTACTTC. J is TRBJ2-4 and V is TRBV7-2; possibly TRBD1 or TRBD2 for D (5 bases each). Germline V gene sequence: CDR1 SGHTA, CDR2 FQGNSA. Between the trimmed V and J ends, which lost 5 bases and 4 bases, there was a span of 21 bases. The CDR3 is 17 residues long.

This rearrangement joins TRBV7-8 to TRBJ1-1; D is ambiguous. The CDR3 is made up of 13 amino acids. CDR1 is SGHVS and CDR2 is FQNEAQ in the germline V gene. V was cut by 6 bases and J by 0 bases, with 8 bases left in between. The CDR3 nucleotides are TGTGCCAGCAGTTACCACCTGAACACTGAAGCTTTCTTT. It is translated as CASSYHLNTEAFF.

The genes are TRBV10-3 and TRBJ1-2, with D uncertain. Trimming pared 2 bases from V and 3 bases from J, leaving 10 bases between. The germline CDR1 and CDR2 sequences are ENHRY and SYGVKD. The CDR3 consists of 14 residues. The CDR3 spells CAISEAGLDYGYTF. The DNA for the CDR3 is TGTGCCATCAGTGAGGCAGGCCTTGACTATGGCTACACCTTC.

The chain recombines TRBV27 with TRBJ2-7; TRBD1 matches at 8 bases. CDR3 length: 15 amino acids. V was clipped by 0 bases and J by 4 bases; unmatched bases: 5. Germline-derived CDR1 and CDR2 are MNHEY and SMNVEV (reference sequence). CDR3 DNA: TGTGCCAGCAGTTTATCGGCAGGGGGCGGTTACGAGCAGTACTTC. Amino acids: CASSLSAGGGYEQYF.

The V and J genes are TRBV6-1 and TRBJ2-1; a weak D match, TRBD2 (5 bases). This CDR3 has 15 amino acids. Germline lookup yields CDR1 MNHNS and CDR2 SASEGT. The V gene lost 1 base and the J gene lost 0 bases, with 7 bases spanning the gap. CDR3 sequence: CASSEGSGSYNEQFF. CDR3 nucleotides: TGTGCCAGCAGTGAAGGGAGCGGCTCCTACAATGAGCAGTTCTTC.

This chain joins TRBV5-1 and TRBJ1-2, with D possibly TRBD1 on 6 matching bases. V shed 2 bases and J shed 8 bases, with 16 bases lying between them. Germline V gene sequence: CDR1 SGHRS, CDR2 YFSETQ. This CDR3 spans 14 amino acids. The CDR3 region is CASSLKTGVRGYTF. The CDR3 DNA reads as TGCGCCAGCAGCTTAAAGACAGGAGTGAGGGGCTACACCTTC.